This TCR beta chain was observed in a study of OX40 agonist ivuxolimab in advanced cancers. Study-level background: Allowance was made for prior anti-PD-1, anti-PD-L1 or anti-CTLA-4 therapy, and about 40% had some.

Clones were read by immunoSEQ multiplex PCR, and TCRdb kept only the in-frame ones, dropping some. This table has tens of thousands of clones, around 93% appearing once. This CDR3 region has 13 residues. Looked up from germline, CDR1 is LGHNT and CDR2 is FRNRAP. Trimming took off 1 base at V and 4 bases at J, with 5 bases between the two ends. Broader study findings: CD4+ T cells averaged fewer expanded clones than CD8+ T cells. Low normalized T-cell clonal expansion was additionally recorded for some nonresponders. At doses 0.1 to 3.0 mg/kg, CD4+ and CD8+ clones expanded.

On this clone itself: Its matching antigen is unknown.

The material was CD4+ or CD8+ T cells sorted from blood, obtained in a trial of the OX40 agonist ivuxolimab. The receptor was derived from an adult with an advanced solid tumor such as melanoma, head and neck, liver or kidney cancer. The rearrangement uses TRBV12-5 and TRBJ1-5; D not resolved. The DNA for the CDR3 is TGTGCTAGTGGTTTGGCCAGGAATCAGCCCCAGCATTTT. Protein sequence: CASGLARNQPQHF.